Shown below are 2 T cell receptor beta chains from a single sample sequenced in a study of T cell repertoires in cytomegalovirus infection. TCRdb re-analysed the reads in MiXCR, keeping a single row per CDR3 protein. Found here are approximately 390,000 distinct CDR3 sequences, about 35% of them singletons; the top ten hold about 13%. Their antigen targets remain unknown. The specimen comprised cultured PBMCs, sampled from culture after CMV antigen stimulation. Receptor source: a human donor in good health (CMV status not recorded). Some clones in this sample may be carry-over from other donors' samples.

This clonotype was picked up many times. V usage is TRBV4-2 and J usage is TRBJ2-7; D perhaps matches TRBD2 (5 bases). CDR1 is LGHNA and CDR2 is YNFKEQ in the germline V gene. The CDR3 sequence is 15 residues long. The germline V and J ends were trimmed by 1 base and 5 bases, with 15 bases remaining between them. The CDR3 nucleotides are TGTGCCAGCAGCCAAGTCGGGGTGCCGAGCGACGAGCAGTACTTC. It specifies CASSQVGVPSDEQYF.

The chain has TRBV28 and TRBJ2-1; tentatively, D is TRBD1 or TRBD2 (5 bases each). This CDR3 has 12 amino acids. Trimming pared 5 bases from V and 14 bases from J, leaving 16 bases between. Per the germline V gene, CDR1 is MDHEN and CDR2 is SYDVKM. The CDR3 DNA follows: TGTGCCAGCAGTCCCCCGGGACCAGCGGAGTTCTTC. Translation: CASSPPGPAEFF.